These 32 T cell receptor beta chains share one sample of origin, sequenced in a study of regulatory T cells in long-lasting Graves disease. Specified time point: newly diagnosed GD, antithyroid drugs for less than 3 months. Generation of the TCR library employed RNA extracted from PBMCs. According to the study, TCR beta libraries were built with iRepertoire HTBI primers and CDR3-region Arm-PCR. TCRdb re-derived calls from the multiplex PCR reads in MiXCR, one entry per CDR3 protein. The table includes 500,000 or so distinct CDR3 sequences, roughly 15% detected once. The sample was also linked to a second study, of T cells in Graves' hyperthyroidism and ophthalmopathy.

This specimen consisted of peripheral blood mononuclear cells (PBMCs), obtained at new diagnosis, from a patient treated with antithyroid drugs. The receptors derive from a woman aged 45-60 years with Graves disease.

The chain links TRBV30 to TRBJ1-2; possible D gene TRBD1, 6 bases. The length of the CDR3 is 11 residues. Germline V gene sequence: CDR1 GTSNPN, CDR2 SVGIG (reference sequence). Trimming left V 3 bases short and J 7 bases short, with 9 bases between. CDR3 region: CAWSTGFGYTF. CDR3 nucleotide sequence: TGTGCCTGGAGCACAGGGTTTGGCTACACCTTC. Based on the CDR3 plus reference TRBV30 and TRBJ1-2, the full variable domain is SQTIHQWPATLVQPVGSPLSLECTVEGTSNPNLYWYRQAAGRGLQLLFYSVGIGQISSEVPQNLSASRPQDRQFILSSKKLLLSDSGFYLCAWSTGFGYTFGSGTRLTVV.

In its sample, this clonotype was seen many times. The rearrangement links TRBV9 to TRBJ2-5; TRBD2 matches at 7 bases. In germline, CDR1 is SGDLS, CDR2 YYNGEE. This CDR3 has 15 residues. V shed 1 base, J shed 5 bases, and the junction held 8 bases outside the gene matches. CDR3 residues: CASSVSPGGVETQYF. The CDR3 DNA is TGTGCCAGCAGCGTATCGCCGGGAGGCGTTGAGACCCAGTACTTC.

This clonotype was picked up many times. The chain couples TRBV6-2 or TRBV6-3 to TRBJ2-5, with TRBD1 matching 10 bases. The germline CDR1 and CDR2 sequences are MNHEY and SVGEGT. V lost 2 bases to trimming and J lost 5 bases; unmatched junction nucleotides: 2. This CDR3 has 14 residues. CDR3 nucleotides: TGTGCCAGCAGTTACCCGGGACAGGGGGAGACCCAGTACTTC. Protein product: CASSYPGQGETQYF.

The chain has TRBV11-2 and TRBJ1-3; no firm D call. Looked up from germline, CDR1 is SGHAT and CDR2 is FQNNGV. Trimming pared 0 bases from V and 0 bases from J, leaving 9 bases between. The CDR3 totals 16 residues. This chain's CDR3 is CASSLDRTSSGNTIYF. The CDR3 DNA reads as TGTGCCAGCAGCTTAGATCGTACGAGCTCTGGAAACACCATATATTTT.

This clonotype was observed many times. V gene TRBV3-1 combines with J gene TRBJ1-5, with D uncertain. V was cut by 3 bases and J by 8 bases, with 14 bases left in between. This CDR3 has 14 amino acids. The germline gives CDR1 LGHDT, CDR2 YNNKEL (reference sequence). In DNA form, the CDR3 reads TGTGCCAGCAGCCAGACCCACCTTGGGGAGCCCCAGCATTTT. Translation: CASSQTHLGEPQHF.

V is TRBV7-2 and J is TRBJ1-6, with D uncertain. Germline V CDR1 and CDR2: SGHTA, FQGNSA. This CDR3 is built from 16 residues. Between the trimmed V and J ends, which lost 1 base and 0 bases, there was a span of 7 bases. The CDR3 is CASSLVGSSYNSPLHF. For the CDR3, the DNA is TGTGCCAGCAGCTTAGTGGGCAGCTCCTATAATTCACCCCTCCACTTT. The full variable domain, rest sourced from reference TRBV7-2 and TRBJ1-6, is GAGVSQSPSNKVTEKGKDVELRCDPISGHTALYWYRQSLGQGLEFLIYFQGNSAPDKSGLPSDRFSAERTGGSVSTLTIQRTQQEDSAVYLCASSLVGSSYNSPLHFGNGTRLTVT.

Note on this clonotype: Its ends do not fully match the called genes, so a read error is possible. The J gene is TRBJ2-7, the V gene TRBV19, with D possibly matching TRBD1 (6 bases). CDR1 LNHDA and CDR2 SQIVND come from the germline V gene (reference sequence). The CDR3 totals 14 residues. CDR3: CASSKLQGSYEQYF. The CDR3 DNA reads TGTGCCAGCAGTAAACTTCAGGGGTCCTACGAGCAGTACTTC.

In this sample, this clonotype turned up many times. This sequence joins TRBV29-1 and TRBJ2-7, with D uncertain. V lost 4 bases to trimming and J lost 1 base, with 14 bases between them. Looked up from germline, CDR1 is SQVTM and CDR2 is ANQGSEA. The CDR3 loop spans 14 amino acids. The CDR3 DNA reads TGCAGCGTTGCCGTTTCGGCAGGTTCCTACGAGCAGTACTTC. Protein: CSVAVSAGSYEQYF.

There are a few counts of this clonotype. This may be a read error, as it is one base from a much larger clone. The chain combines TRBV6-2 or TRBV6-3 with TRBJ1-2, with 12 bases lining up with TRBD1. Germline CDR1 MNHEY, CDR2 SVGEGT. The CDR3 totals 16 residues. The CDR3 is CAGSSPGQGAAAGYTF. The DNA of the CDR3 is TGTGCCGGCAGTTCACCGGGACAGGGGGCGGCGGCTGGCTACACCTTC.

This chain uses TRBV20-1 with TRBJ1-1; 8 nucleotides agree with TRBD1. The germline V gene encodes CDR1 DFQATT and CDR2 SNEGSKA (reference sequence). V lost 5 bases, J lost 3 bases, and 11 bases stayed unmatched. CDR3 length equals 15 residues. The CDR3 DNA is TGCAGTGCTCGTGACGTCAGGGGGCCGGACACTGAAGCTTTCTTT. Encoded protein: CSARDVRGPDTEAFF.

This clonotype has ten or more counts. The V call is TRBV28, the J call TRBJ2-2; TRBD2 is a possible D gene (6 bases). Germline V CDR1 and CDR2: MDHEN, SYDVKM. V was pared by 3 bases and J by 6 bases, with 14 bases between. This CDR3 spans 15 amino acids. DNA of the CDR3: TGTGCCAGCAGTTTGAGGCGGGGTTGGGCCGGGGAGCTGTTTTTT. This sequence encodes CASSLRRGWAGELFF.

This clonotype was counted ten times or more. J is TRBJ2-1 and V is TRBV7-9, with D perhaps matching TRBD1 or TRBD2 (5 bases each). Trimming removed 1 base from V and 5 bases from J, with 9 bases in between. Germline V gives CDR1 SEHNR, CDR2 FQNEAQ (reference sequence). This CDR3 contains 14 residues. CDR3 sequence: CASSLGDPHNEQFF. CDR3 DNA: TGTGCCAGCAGCTTAGGGGACCCTCACAATGAGCAGTTCTTC.

This clonotype turned up a few times. V usage is TRBV29-1 and J usage is TRBJ1-1, with a tentative D call TRBD1 (5 bases). CDR3 length equals 9 residues. CDR1 SQVTM and CDR2 ANQGSEA come from the germline V gene. This chain's CDR3 is CSSGYEAFF. CDR3 coding DNA: TGCAGTTCAGGGTATGAAGCTTTCTTT.

This clonotype appeared many times. The chain is built from TRBV6-2 or TRBV6-3 and TRBJ2-3, with 9 positions matching TRBD2. The CDR3 contains 18 residues. Germline lookup yields CDR1 MNHEY and CDR2 SVGEGT. V lost 2 bases to trimming and J lost 2 bases; unmatched junction nucleotides: 11. The CDR3 DNA reads as TGTGCCAGCAGTTACCCCTCGTCTAGCGGGAAGTTCACAGATACGCAGTATTTT. Translating it yields CASSYPSSSGKFTDTQYF.

This clonotype was detected many times. The CDR3 nucleotides read TGTGCCATCAGTCCCGGGACAGGGGGGGACATTCAGTACTTC. Translated, it gives CAISPGTGGDIQYF. This rearrangement joins TRBV10-3 to TRBJ2-4, with TRBD1 matching 11 bases. The CDR3 covers 14 residues. With 5 bases clipped from V and 8 bases from J, the junction kept 5 bases outside the gene matches. The germline gives CDR1 ENHRY, CDR2 SYGVKD.

There are many counts of this clonotype. The chain uses TRBV27 and TRBJ2-3; TRBD2 matches at 13 bases. This CDR3 spans 17 amino acids. Germline lookup yields CDR1 MNHEY and CDR2 SMNVEV (reference sequence). V lost 3 bases, J lost 5 bases, and 8 bases stayed unmatched. The CDR3 DNA follows: TGTGCCAGCAGTTTGCCAGGACTAGCGGGAGTGGGAGATACGCAGTATTTT. Its protein product is CASSLPGLAGVGDTQYF.

This clonotype showed up just a few times. The chain carries TRBV24-1 and TRBJ2-1; D uncertain. The V and J ends lost 6 bases and 10 bases respectively, with 15 bases between them. This CDR3 has 13 residues. CDR1 is KGHDR, CDR2 SFDVKD, per germline. The CDR3 region has the DNA TGTGCCACCAGTCTTTCCCCTAAAGGCGAGCAGTTCTTC. Residues: CATSLSPKGEQFF.

This clonotype was recorded many times. The chain combines TRBV7-6 with TRBJ2-1; 10 positions match TRBD2. Looked up from germline, CDR1 is SGHVS and CDR2 is FNYEAQ. V lost 3 bases, J lost 7 bases, and 12 bases stayed unmatched. This CDR3 has 17 residues. CDR3 protein: CASSLGGGSSGSNEQFF. DNA of the CDR3: TGTGCCAGCAGCTTGGGGGGGGGCTCTAGCGGGAGTAATGAGCAGTTCTTC. Drawing the rest from reference TRBV7-6 and TRBJ2-1, the complete variable domain is GAGVSQSPRYKVTKRGQDVALRCDPISGHVSLYWYRQALGQGPEFLTYFNYEAQQDKSGLPNDRFSAERPEGSISTLTIQRTEQRDSAMYRCASSLGGGSSGSNEQFFGPGTRLTVL.

This clonotype has only a few counts. V is TRBV9 and J is TRBJ1-3; D is unclear. In germline, CDR1 is SGDLS, CDR2 YYNGEE. V shed 0 bases and J shed 4 bases, with 8 bases lying between them. This CDR3 region has 14 residues. The CDR3 DNA follows: TGTGCCAGCAGCGTAGCCGGGCCCGGAAACACCATATATTTT. Translation: CASSVAGPGNTIYF.

This sequence joins TRBV11-3 and TRBJ2-3, with TRBD1 identical over 9 bases. Judging by the DNA end, TRBJ2-1 fits better; the J call may be wrong. This CDR3 has 16 amino acids. Germline CDR1 and CDR2: SGHNT and YENEEA. The CDR3 region is CASSLVGTGHFHEQFF. The CDR3, as DNA: TGTGCCAGCAGCTTGGTAGGGACAGGGCATTTTCATGAGCAGTTCTTC.

This clonotype occurred many times. The rearrangement links TRBV11-2 to TRBJ2-1; maybe TRBD1 (6 bases). CDR1 and CDR2 from the germline V gene are SGHAT and FQNNGV. The CDR3 has 14 amino acids. Trimming removed 0 bases at V and 7 bases at J, with 10 bases between. The CDR3 sequence: CASSLDRTGNEQFF. In DNA, the CDR3 is TGTGCCAGCAGCTTAGATCGAACAGGGAATGAGCAGTTCTTC.

The table lists this clonotype with many counts. The gene calls are TRBV5-1 and TRBJ2-1, with 10 bases fitting TRBD2. The J segment lost 5 bases and the V segment lost 6 bases, leaving 11 bases of the junction unmatched. This CDR3 is built from 16 residues. Germline V lookup: CDR1 SGHRS, CDR2 YFSETQ. In DNA, the CDR3 is TGCGCCAGCACCAACCCCACTAGCGGGGACAACAATGAGCAGTTCTTC. Its translation: CASTNPTSGDNNEQFF.

At least ten counts were recorded for this clonotype. The chain joins TRBV30 to TRBJ2-1; TRBD1 or TRBD2 may be the D gene (6 bases each). This CDR3 region has 14 residues. Trimming removed 2 bases at V and 9 bases at J, with 17 bases between. Germline CDR1 and CDR2: GTSNPN and SVGIG (reference sequence). CDR3 residues: CAWSTLARGGEQFF. CDR3 coding DNA: TGTGCCTGGAGTACACTAGCCCGAGGGGGTGAGCAGTTCTTC.

This clonotype was observed a few times. The CDR3 DNA is TGTGCCGGGCAGACAGGTTCGAACACCGGGGAGCTGTTTTTT. Its translation: CAGQTGSNTGELFF. This chain uses TRBV7-9 with TRBJ2-2; tentative D call: TRBD1 (6 bases). Looked up from germline, CDR1 is SEHNR and CDR2 is FQNEAQ (reference sequence). V shed 11 bases and J shed 0 bases, with 13 bases lying between them. The CDR3 is made up of 14 amino acids.

This clonotype was seen repeatedly, ten times or more. This rearrangement joins TRBV5-1 to TRBJ1-2; D is unclear. The CDR3 consists of 14 residues. The ends were cut back, 0 bases at V and 4 bases at J, with 10 bases in the middle. Germline CDR1 reads SGHRS; CDR2 reads YFSETQ. CDR3 sequence reads: CASSLALEGYGYTF. The CDR3 region has the DNA TGCGCCAGCAGCTTGGCCTTGGAGGGCTATGGCTACACCTTC.

This clonotype was picked up many times. The chain carries TRBV7-9 and TRBJ2-7; 11 bases match TRBD2. Germline CDR1 SEHNR, CDR2 FQNEAQ (reference sequence). The V and J ends lost 1 base and 3 bases, in that order; junction bases with no gene match: 5. The CDR3 sequence is 16 residues long. CDR3 DNA: TGTGCCAGCAGCTTAGAGCAGGGACTAGCGGTCTACGAGCAGTACTTC. This gives the protein CASSLEQGLAVYEQYF.

This clonotype was observed at least ten times. V is TRBV30 and J is TRBJ2-1, with 9 bases aligning to TRBD2. Trimming cost V 2 bases and J 8 bases; bases outside gene matches: 1. The CDR3 runs to 12 residues. Germline V gives CDR1 GTSNPN, CDR2 SVGIG (reference sequence). The DNA of the CDR3 is TGTGCCTGGAGTCGGACTAGCGATGAGCAGTTCTTC. Protein: CAWSRTSDEQFF. Drawing the rest from reference TRBV30 and TRBJ2-1, the complete variable domain is SQTIHQWPATLVQPVGSPLSLECTVEGTSNPNLYWYRQAAGRGLQLLFYSVGIGQISSEVPQNLSASRPQDRQFILSSKKLLLSDSGFYLCAWSRTSDEQFFGPGTRLTVL.

This clonotype was recorded a few times. The J gene is TRBJ2-7, the V gene TRBV12-3 or TRBV12-4, with 9 bases that match TRBD1. The J segment lost 0 bases and the V segment lost 5 bases, leaving 5 bases of the junction unmatched. The CDR3 has 15 amino acids. The CDR3 region has the DNA TGTGCCAGCAGTCCGGGACAGGGATACTCCTACGAGCAGTACTTC. It translates to CASSPGQGYSYEQYF.

Here the CDR3 reads CASSFFGVEQYF. In DNA, the CDR3 is TGTGCCAGCAGTTTTTTTGGGGTCGAGCAGTACTTC. This chain joins TRBV28 and TRBJ2-7; the D is unclear. V dropped 3 bases and J dropped 6 bases, with 9 bases sitting between them. The germline V gene encodes CDR1 MDHEN and CDR2 SYDVKM. The CDR3 is made up of 12 amino acids.

V and J are TRBV7-3 and TRBJ2-1, with 7 bases lining up with TRBD2. Germline assignment: CDR1 SGHTA and CDR2 FQGTGA. This CDR3 is 16 amino acids long. The ends lost 2 bases at V and 2 bases at J; junction bases unmatched: 6. In nucleotides, the CDR3 is TGTGCCAGCAGCTTACATGGAGGACTAGCCTACAATGAGCAGTTCTTC. Protein product: CASSLHGGLAYNEQFF.

The gene calls are TRBV18 and TRBJ2-1; the match to TRBD2 covers 7 bases. CDR1 and CDR2 (germline): KGHSH, LQKENI. V was clipped by 5 bases and J by 4 bases; unmatched bases: 8. This CDR3 spans 15 amino acids. The CDR3: CASSVGEGRYNEQFF. In DNA, the CDR3 is TGTGCCAGCTCAGTTGGGGAGGGCCGTTACAATGAGCAGTTCTTC.

This clonotype occurred many times. V gene TRBV12-3 or TRBV12-4 combines with J gene TRBJ1-2; 10 bases match TRBD1. This CDR3 contains 12 residues. Trimming took 5 bases from V and 8 from J; bases not matched to a gene: 2. For the CDR3, the DNA is TGTGCCAGCAGTGGGACAGGGGAAGGCTACACCTTC. This encodes CASSGTGEGYTF.